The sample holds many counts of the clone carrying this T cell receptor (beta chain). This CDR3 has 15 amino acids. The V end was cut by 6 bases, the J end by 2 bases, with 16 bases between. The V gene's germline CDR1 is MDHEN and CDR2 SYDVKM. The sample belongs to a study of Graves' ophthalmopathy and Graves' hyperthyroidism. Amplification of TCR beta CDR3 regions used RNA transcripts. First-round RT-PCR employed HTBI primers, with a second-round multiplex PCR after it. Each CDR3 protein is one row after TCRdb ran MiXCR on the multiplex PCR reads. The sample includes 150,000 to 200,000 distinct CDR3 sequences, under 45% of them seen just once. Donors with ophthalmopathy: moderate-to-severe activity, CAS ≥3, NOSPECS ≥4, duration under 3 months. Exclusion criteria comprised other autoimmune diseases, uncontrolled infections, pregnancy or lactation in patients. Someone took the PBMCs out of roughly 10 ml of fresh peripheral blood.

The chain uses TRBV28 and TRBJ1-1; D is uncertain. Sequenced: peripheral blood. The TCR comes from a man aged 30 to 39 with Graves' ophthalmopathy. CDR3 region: CASSIPTDGNTEAFF. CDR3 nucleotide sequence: TGTGCCAGCAGCATCCCCACGGACGGTAACACTGAAGCTTTCTTT.